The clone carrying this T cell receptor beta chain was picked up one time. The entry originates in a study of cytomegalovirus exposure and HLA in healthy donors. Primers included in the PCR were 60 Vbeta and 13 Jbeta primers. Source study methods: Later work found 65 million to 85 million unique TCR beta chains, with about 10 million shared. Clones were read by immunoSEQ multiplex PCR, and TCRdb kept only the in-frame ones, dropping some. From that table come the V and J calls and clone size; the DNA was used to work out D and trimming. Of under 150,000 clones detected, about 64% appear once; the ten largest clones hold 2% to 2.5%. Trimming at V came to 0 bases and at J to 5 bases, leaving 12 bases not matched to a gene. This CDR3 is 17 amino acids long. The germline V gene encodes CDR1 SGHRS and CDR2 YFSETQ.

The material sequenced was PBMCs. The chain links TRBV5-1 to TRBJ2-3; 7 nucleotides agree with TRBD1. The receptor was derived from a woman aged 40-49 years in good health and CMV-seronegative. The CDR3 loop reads CASSLAANQGVGDTQYF. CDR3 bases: TGCGCCAGCAGCTTGGCCGCAAACCAGGGGGTGGGAGATACGCAGTATTTT. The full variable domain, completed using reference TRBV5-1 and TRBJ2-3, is KAGVTQTPRYLIKTRGQQVTLSCSPISGHRSVSWYQQTPGQGLQFLFEYFSETQRNKGNFPGRFSGRQFSNSRSEMNVSTLELGDSALYLCASSLAANQGVGDTQYFGPGTRLTVL.